This T cell receptor (beta chain) was identified during a study of T-cell reconstitution after alpha-beta-depleted transplantation in children. This clonotype was seen only a few times. The TCRbeta library incorporated unique molecular identifiers. TCRdb reprocessed the PCR reads via MiXCR and lists one record per CDR3 protein. In the table there are approximately 82,000 distinct CDR3 sequences, roughly a sixth of which are singletons. The CDR3 loop spans 17 amino acids. The ends lost 1 base at V and 2 bases at J; junction bases unmatched: 8. CDR1 and CDR2 from the germline V gene are SGHTA and FQGNSA.

The receptor comes from a male patient under 10 years old who had a stem cell transplant for acute lymphoblastic leukemia, so the T cells may come from the graft donor. V is TRBV7-2 and J is TRBJ1-5; TRBD1 agrees at 7 bases. The sample here was PBMCs, mostly from graft donor cells, taken 180 days after TCRalphabeta/CD19-depleted stem cell transplant. The CDR3 loop reads CASSLGRTGVGNQPQHF. CDR3 nucleotide sequence: TGTGCCAGCAGCTTAGGGAGAACAGGGGTTGGCAATCAGCCCCAGCATTTT.